Listed here are 27 T cell receptor beta chains from one sample, sequenced in a study of OX40 agonist ivuxolimab in advanced cancers. Method: immunoSEQ multiplex PCR; TCRdb's copy keeps in-frame clones and lacks some. The sample contains 75,000 to 90,000 clones, around nine tenths of which appear only once. The sequencing used CD4+ or CD8+ T cells sorted from blood, collected in a trial of the OX40 agonist ivuxolimab. The receptors here all came from an adult with an advanced solid tumor such as melanoma, head and neck, liver or kidney cancer.

J is TRBJ2-1 and V is TRBV11-2; TRBD2 matches at 7 bases. V shed 6 bases and J 5 bases; nucleotides not matched to a gene: 13. CDR3 length: 16 amino acids. Germline V gene lookup returns CDR1 SGHAT and CDR2 FQNNGV. This CDR3 reads CASSTGRTRGNNEQFF. The DNA for the CDR3 is TGTGCCAGCAGTACAGGTCGGACTAGGGGTAACAATGAGCAGTTCTTC.

V usage is TRBV28 and J usage is TRBJ1-2; D unresolved. The CDR3 has 16 amino acids. Trimming shortened V by 6 bases and J by 4 bases, and 21 bases separated the two germline ends. Germline V gene sequence: CDR1 MDHEN, CDR2 SYDVKM. The CDR3 here is CASSPYGSRTPYGYTF. CDR3 DNA sequence: TGTGCCAGCAGCCCTTATGGGAGCAGGACCCCCTATGGCTACACCTTC.

The table lists this clone with a few counts. DNA of the CDR3: TGCGCCAGCAGGACCACAGGGGCGAACACTGAAGCTTTCTTT. It yields the protein CASRTTGANTEAFF. The V call is TRBV5-1, the J call TRBJ1-1; 7 bases are shared with TRBD1. Germline loops: CDR1 SGHRS, CDR2 YFSETQ. The CDR3 is 14 residues long. V dropped 5 bases and J dropped 1; count of bases not matched to a gene: 5.

This clone has just one count. The rearrangement uses TRBV19 and TRBJ2-5, with TRBD1 identical over 7 bases. Germline CDR1 LNHDA, CDR2 SQIVND (reference sequence). The CDR3 length is 17 residues. J was trimmed by 1 base and V by 4 bases; bases with no gene match: 12. CDR3 nucleotides: TGTGCCAGTAGTAAGACAGGAGACAGGGTGGCCCAAGAGACCCAGTACTTC. Translating gives CASSKTGDRVAQETQYF.

The chain links TRBV5-1 to TRBJ2-7, with D possibly being TRBD1 (7 bases). V was trimmed by 0 bases and J by 7 bases, leaving 17 bases between them. The CDR3 covers 15 residues. Germline V CDR1 and CDR2: SGHRS, YFSETQ. The CDR3 is CASSLGQGGTGEQYF. The CDR3 DNA is TGCGCCAGCAGCTTGGGACAGGGAGGAACGGGGGAGCAGTACTTC. Complete variable domain (other parts from reference TRBV5-1 and TRBJ2-7): KAGVTQTPRYLIKTRGQQVTLSCSPISGHRSVSWYQQTPGQGLQFLFEYFSETQRNKGNFPGRFSGRQFSNSRSEMNVSTLELGDSALYLCASSLGQGGTGEQYFGPGTRLTVT.

This chain links TRBV11-2 with TRBJ1-6; 7 bases match TRBD1. Trimming removed 1 base from V and 7 bases from J; junction bases left unmatched: 10. Germline assignment: CDR1 SGHAT and CDR2 FQNNGV. This CDR3 has 17 residues. CDR3 residues: CASSLAPPGQQNSPLHF. CDR3 DNA: TGTGCCAGCAGCTTAGCCCCTCCGGGACAGCAGAATTCACCCCTCCACTTT.

The genes are TRBV15 and TRBJ1-3, with D hard to call. V was trimmed by 5 bases and J by 2 bases, leaving 7 bases between them. Germline V CDR1 and CDR2: LNHNV, YYDKDF (reference sequence). The CDR3 is made up of 13 amino acids. CDR3 region: CATSEGPGNTIYF. In DNA form, the CDR3 reads TGTGCCACCAGCGAGGGTCCTGGAAACACCATATATTTT. The whole variable domain, remainder taken from reference TRBV15 and TRBJ1-3, is DAMVIQNPRYQVTQFGKPVTLSCSQTLNHNVMYWYQQKSSQAPKLLFHYYDKDFNNEADTPDNFQSRRPNTSFCFLDIRSPGLGDTAMYLCATSEGPGNTIYFGEGSWLTVV.

The rearrangement uses TRBV7-9 and TRBJ2-7; 7 positions match TRBD2. The CDR3 runs 14 residues. V lost 5 bases to trimming and J lost 2 bases; unmatched junction nucleotides: 6. Germline V CDR1 and CDR2: SEHNR, FQNEAQ (reference sequence). Written as DNA, the CDR3 is TGTGCCAGCAGCCCCAGGGCGGGGGCCTACGAGCAGTACTTC. Translation: CASSPRAGAYEQYF.

The chain carries TRBV30 and TRBJ2-3; 9 bases align to TRBD2. The CDR3 spans 16 residues. Germline loops: CDR1 GTSNPN, CDR2 SVGIG (reference sequence). The J segment lost 4 bases and the V segment lost 4 bases, leaving 12 bases of the junction unmatched. The CDR3 nucleotides are TGTGCCTGGACCAACTCCGGGACTAGCCTTTCAGATACGCAGTATTTT. Translating it yields CAWTNSGTSLSDTQYF.

This clone was counted only a few times. J is TRBJ1-6 and V is TRBV6-5; the D gene is possibly TRBD1 (6 bases). The CDR3 covers 16 residues. The germline V and J ends were trimmed by 0 bases and 10 bases, with 16 bases remaining between them. Germline V gives CDR1 MNHEY, CDR2 SVGAGI. The CDR3 nucleotides are TGTGCCAGCAGTTACTCGAACCGGGACACCGGGTCACCCCTCCACTTT. This gives the protein CASSYSNRDTGSPLHF.

The chain combines TRBV6-5 with TRBJ2-7; no clear D. V lost 6 bases to trimming and J lost 1 base, with 7 bases between them. This CDR3 region has 12 residues. Germline CDR1 reads MNHEY; CDR2 reads SVGAGI. In nucleotides, the CDR3 is TGTGCCAGCAGGTCCATATCCTACGAGCAGTACTTC. It encodes CASRSISYEQYF.

The chain joins TRBV18 to TRBJ2-3; 11 bases match TRBD2. The CDR3 consists of 17 residues. Germline V lookup: CDR1 KGHSH, CDR2 LQKENI. J was trimmed by 2 bases and V by 5 bases; bases with no gene match: 9. The CDR3 here is CASSSRTSGGFTDTQYF. The CDR3 region has the DNA TGTGCCAGCTCATCCCGAACTAGCGGGGGTTTCACAGATACGCAGTATTTT.

V gene TRBV18 combines with J gene TRBJ2-1; TRBD2 is a possible D gene (6 bases). V gave up 3 bases and J gave up 7 bases, with 10 bases separating them. Germline lookup yields CDR1 KGHSH and CDR2 LQKENI. The CDR3 contains 13 residues. CDR3 amino acids: CASSPLEGNEQFF. In nucleotides, the CDR3 is TGTGCCAGCTCACCGTTGGAGGGGAATGAGCAGTTCTTC.

CDR3 protein: CASSEAAANEKLFF. CDR3 sequence (DNA): TGTGCCAGCAGCGAGGCCGCCGCTAATGAAAAACTGTTTTTT. The chain is built from TRBV7-2 and TRBJ1-4; D ambiguous. The CDR3 is made up of 14 amino acids. The V gene's germline CDR1 is SGHTA and CDR2 FQGNSA. V was trimmed by 5 bases and J by 3 bases, leaving 10 bases between them. The variable domain in full, completed from reference TRBV7-2 and TRBJ1-4, reads GAGVSQSPSNKVTEKGKDVELRCDPISGHTALYWYRQSLGQGLEFLIYFQGNSAPDKSGLPSDRFSAERTGGSVSTLTIQRTQQEDSAVYLCASSEAAANEKLFFGSGTQLSVL.

This chain uses TRBV4-1 with TRBJ2-3; 10 bases align to TRBD2. Germline assignment: CDR1 MGHRA and CDR2 YSYEKL. V shed 0 bases and J 4 bases; nucleotides not matched to a gene: 4. CDR3 length: 16 amino acids. The CDR3 DNA reads TGCGCCAGCAGCCAAGATACTAGCGGGATATCAGATACGCAGTATTTT. Amino acids: CASSQDTSGISDTQYF.

The V call is TRBV19, the J call TRBJ2-1; 9 nucleotides match TRBD1. V shed 6 bases, J shed 3 bases, and the junction held 3 bases outside the gene matches. This CDR3 spans 14 amino acids. Germline V gene data show CDR1 as LNHDA and CDR2 as SQIVND (reference sequence). The CDR3 spells CASRGTGNYNEQFF. In nucleotides, the CDR3 is TGTGCCAGTAGGGGGACAGGGAACTACAATGAGCAGTTCTTC.

The chain couples TRBV7-6 to TRBJ1-2; 7 nucleotides agree with TRBD1. Germline loops: CDR1 SGHVS, CDR2 FNYEAQ. The CDR3 consists of 17 residues. The junction had 16 bases not matched to a gene; V was cut back by 1 base and J by 8 bases. The chain's CDR3 is CASSLGAGTEVSGGYTF. Written as DNA, the CDR3 is TGTGCCAGCAGCTTAGGGGCCGGGACAGAGGTTTCGGGGGGCTACACCTTC.

This chain connects TRBV19 to TRBJ1-5; a weak D match, TRBD1 (5 bases). This CDR3 contains 12 residues. V shed 7 bases and J shed 7 bases, with 11 bases lying between them. Germline CDR1 reads LNHDA; CDR2 reads SQIVND (reference sequence). CDR3 sequence: CASMRGEQPQHF. For the CDR3, the DNA is TGTGCCAGTATGCGGGGGGAGCAGCCCCAGCATTTT.

The chain couples TRBV30 to TRBJ1-4, with D possibly matching TRBD1 (5 bases). Per germline, CDR1 GTSNPN and CDR2 SVGIG (reference sequence). This CDR3 region has 14 residues. Trimming stripped 2 bases from V and 8 bases from J, with 15 bases between. CDR3 sequence reads: CAWSIGQGSEKLFF. In DNA, the CDR3 is TGTGCCTGGAGTATCGGGCAGGGAAGCGAAAAACTGTTTTTT.

J is TRBJ1-2 and V is TRBV6-4, with D unclear. Germline V gene data show CDR1 as MRHNA and CDR2 as SNTAGT. Deletions cut 0 bases from V and 6 bases from J, with 11 bases between. The CDR3 extends over 14 amino acids. The CDR3 spells CASSDSPQSNGYTF. DNA of the CDR3: TGTGCCAGCAGTGACTCCCCCCAGAGTAATGGCTACACCTTC.

A word on this clone: Other DNA sequences in the sample encode the same CDR3. This chain uses TRBV19 with TRBJ2-5; D unresolved. CDR1 LNHDA and CDR2 SQIVND come from the germline V gene (reference sequence). This CDR3 contains 14 residues. Trimming shortened V by 4 bases and J by 0 bases, and 9 bases separated the two germline ends. This CDR3 reads CASSNSRYQETQYF. The CDR3 DNA sequence: TGTGCCAGTAGTAACTCGAGGTACCAAGAGACCCAGTACTTC. Complete variable domain (other parts from reference TRBV19 and TRBJ2-5): DGGITQSPKYLFRKEGQNVTLSCEQNLNHDAMYWYRQDPGQGLRLIYYSQIVNDFQKGDIAEGYSVSREKKESFPLTVTSAQKNPTAFYLCASSNSRYQETQYFGPGTRLLVL.

The CDR3 coding sequence is TGTGCCAGCAGTTACCAGTCAGCTAACTATGGCTACACCTTC. Translating it yields CASSYQSANYGYTF. The rearrangement joins TRBV6-5 to TRBJ1-2, with D hard to call. The germline CDR1 and CDR2 sequences are MNHEY and SVGAGI. Trimming took off 2 bases at V and 0 bases at J, with 7 bases between the two ends. The CDR3 is made up of 14 amino acids.

In its sample, this clone was seen once. The rearrangement links TRBV6-5 to TRBJ2-7, with D unclear. The CDR3 length is 13 residues. The V and J ends lost 5 bases and 5 bases respectively, with 13 bases between them. CDR1 is MNHEY and CDR2 is SVGAGI in the germline V gene. Here the CDR3 DNA reads TGTGCCAGCAGTCGTCCGGACCCCCACGAGCAGTACTTC. Protein sequence: CASSRPDPHEQYF.

This rearrangement joins TRBV5-8 to TRBJ2-7; D gene uncertain. The germline V gene encodes CDR1 SGHTS and CDR2 YDEGEE. V was clipped by 1 base and J by 7 bases, with 15 bases between them. This CDR3 is 14 amino acids long. The CDR3 DNA reads TGTGCCAGCAGCTTGCGCAGGCTCTCAGGAGAGCAGTACTTC. Translated, it gives CASSLRRLSGEQYF.

The chain combines TRBV6-5 with TRBJ2-1; TRBD1 is a possible D gene (5 bases). Trimming pared 6 bases from V and 4 bases from J, leaving 10 bases between. CDR1 is MNHEY, CDR2 SVGAGI, per germline. The CDR3 totals 13 residues. The CDR3 nucleotides are TGTGCCAGCAGAAGGGGAAGATACAATGAGCAGTTCTTC. Translating it yields CASRRGRYNEQFF.

The CDR3 DNA reads as TGTGCCAGCAGCTTAGCAGGGGGAAGCTATGGCTACACCTTC. This sequence encodes CASSLAGGSYGYTF. The V gene is TRBV11-2, the J gene TRBJ1-2, with TRBD1 matching 7 bases. Trimming at V came to 1 base and at J to 4 bases, leaving 3 bases not matched to a gene. This CDR3 comprises 14 residues. The V gene's germline CDR1 is SGHAT and CDR2 FQNNGV.

This rearrangement joins TRBV5-1 to TRBJ1-2; D unresolved. The germline CDR1 and CDR2 sequences are SGHRS and YFSETQ. The length of the CDR3 is 14 residues. V lost 0 bases and J 8 bases, leaving 14 bases between the germline ends. The CDR3 here is CASSLDGRERGYTF. The CDR3 coding sequence is TGCGCCAGCAGCTTGGATGGGCGGGAGCGGGGCTACACCTTC.